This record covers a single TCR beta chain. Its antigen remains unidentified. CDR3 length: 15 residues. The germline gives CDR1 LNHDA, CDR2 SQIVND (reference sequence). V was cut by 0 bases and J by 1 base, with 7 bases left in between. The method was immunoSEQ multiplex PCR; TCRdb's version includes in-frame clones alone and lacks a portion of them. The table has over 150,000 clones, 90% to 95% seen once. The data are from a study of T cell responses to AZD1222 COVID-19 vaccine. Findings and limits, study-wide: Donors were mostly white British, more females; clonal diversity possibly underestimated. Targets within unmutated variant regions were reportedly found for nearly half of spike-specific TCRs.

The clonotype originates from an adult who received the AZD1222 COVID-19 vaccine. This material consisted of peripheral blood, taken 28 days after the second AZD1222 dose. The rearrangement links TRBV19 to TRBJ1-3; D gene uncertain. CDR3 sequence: CASSIDRQSGNTIYF. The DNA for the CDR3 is TGTGCCAGTAGTATAGATCGGCAATCTGGAAACACCATATATTTT. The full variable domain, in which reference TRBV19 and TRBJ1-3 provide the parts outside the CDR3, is DGGITQSPKYLFRKEGQNVTLSCEQNLNHDAMYWYRQDPGQGLRLIYYSQIVNDFQKGDIAEGYSVSREKKESFPLTVTSAQKNPTAFYLCASSIDRQSGNTIYFGEGSWLTVV.